These 11 T cell receptor beta chains came from one sample sequenced in a study of T cell repertoires in cytomegalovirus infection. TCRdb reprocessed the reads via MiXCR and lists one record per CDR3 protein. Of 250,000 to 300,000 distinct CDR3 sequences detected, approximately 14% appear once; the ten largest clones hold 8.5% to 9%. Source material: PBMCs. These receptors originate from a human donor in good health (CMV status not recorded). Some clones in this sample may be carry-over from other donors' samples.

This clonotype showed up many times. This chain joins TRBV20-1 and TRBJ2-1, with 9 bases lining up with TRBD2. The V and J ends lost 1 base and 5 bases, in that order; junction bases with no gene match: 6. The length of the CDR3 is 15 residues. Germline V gives CDR1 DFQATT, CDR2 SNEGSKA (reference sequence). CDR3 loop: CSARGGSGSNNEQFF. For the CDR3, the DNA is TGCAGTGCTAGAGGTGGTAGCGGGAGCAACAATGAGCAGTTCTTC.

Details on this clonotype: Because the CDR3 is missing its conserved closing phenylalanine or tryptophan, this is likely a read error. This chain joins TRBV6-1 and TRBJ2-1; no definite D call. The CDR3 runs 15 residues. The germline CDR1 and CDR2 sequences are MNHNS and SASEGT. V was cut by 5 bases and J by 2 bases, with 13 bases left in between. CDR3 in amino acids: CASSPGIDAYNEQFL. The DNA for the CDR3 is TGTGCCAGCAGTCCTGGGATCGACGCCTACAATGAGCAGTTCTTA.

This clonotype was detected only a few times. This chain links TRBV7-9 with TRBJ2-1; 10 bases map to TRBD2. V gave up 0 bases and J gave up 9 bases; unmatched junction bases: 8. The CDR3 consists of 16 residues. Germline V lookup: CDR1 SEHNR, CDR2 FQNEAQ (reference sequence). The CDR3 protein is CASSLAAGTSESEQFF. The CDR3 DNA sequence: TGTGCCAGCAGCTTAGCTGCCGGGACTAGCGAAAGTGAGCAGTTCTTC.

This chain links TRBV3-1 with TRBJ1-6; 7 nucleotides align to TRBD1. The CDR3 consists of 15 residues. Losses at the gene ends were 3 bases for V and 8 bases for J; bases not matched to a gene: 7. The germline V gene encodes CDR1 LGHDT and CDR2 YNNKEL (reference sequence). The CDR3 bases are TGTGCCAGCAGCCATGACATTCAGGGGGATTCACCCCTCCACTTT. Translated: CASSHDIQGDSPLHF.

The chain uses TRBV6-5 and TRBJ1-5; TRBD1 matches 8 bases. The V segment lost 6 bases and the J segment 7 bases; nucleotides outside the gene matches: 8. This CDR3 is built from 14 residues. Per the germline V gene, CDR1 is MNHEY and CDR2 is SVGAGI. CDR3 loop: CASSPDRARQPQHF. In DNA, the CDR3 is TGTGCCAGCAGCCCGGACAGGGCCAGGCAGCCCCAGCATTTT.

V is TRBV12-3 or TRBV12-4 and J is TRBJ2-7; D remains unclear. V was shortened by 4 bases and J by 1 base, with 11 bases between the two germline ends. There are 14 residues in the CDR3. The CDR3, as DNA: TGTGCCAGCAGTTCGAACGGGTGGTCCTACGAGCAGTACTTC. Amino acid sequence: CASSSNGWSYEQYF.

This clonotype occurred a few times. V usage is TRBV15 and J usage is TRBJ1-4, with TRBD1 identical over 7 bases. V lost 1 base to trimming and J lost 5 bases; unmatched junction nucleotides: 7. The germline V gene encodes CDR1 LNHNV and CDR2 YYDKDF (reference sequence). The CDR3 covers 16 residues. The CDR3 DNA sequence: TGTGCCACCAGCAGAGCGCTCCGGGACAGAAATGAAAAACTGTTTTTT. Translated, it gives CATSRALRDRNEKLFF.

V and J are TRBV11-2 and TRBJ2-1, with a possible D match to TRBD2 (6 bases). Between the trimmed V and J ends, which lost 5 bases and 6 bases, there was a span of 14 bases. Germline-derived CDR1 and CDR2 are SGHAT and FQNNGV. This CDR3 is built from 14 residues. The DNA for the CDR3 is TGTGCCAGCAGCCGGGGAGGTAGCGGCAATGAGCAGTTCTTC. Translating gives CASSRGGSGNEQFF.

This clonotype was seen a handful of times. This rearrangement joins TRBV20-1 to TRBJ2-3; TRBD1 matches 7 bases. The CDR3 totals 18 residues. Germline values: CDR1 DFQATT, CDR2 SNEGSKA (reference sequence). V trimming: 7 bases; J trimming: 1 base; junction bases outside the gene matches: 20. CDR3 sequence: CSVWGRGGPGKGTDTQYF. CDR3 DNA sequence: TGCAGTGTATGGGGGAGAGGGGGCCCCGGTAAAGGCACAGATACGCAGTATTTT.

This clonotype was counted a few times. This sequence joins TRBV19 and TRBJ2-3; TRBD2 aligns across 9 bases. The CDR3 runs to 16 residues. Germline trimming cut 6 bases from V and 3 bases from J; bases unmatched to any gene: 10. The germline CDR1 and CDR2 sequences are LNHDA and SQIVND (reference sequence). The DNA for the CDR3 is TGTGCCAGTAGCACAATCCTAGCGGGGACAACAGATACGCAGTATTTT. Its protein is CASSTILAGTTDTQYF.

This clonotype was detected once. A much bigger clone sits one base away, suggesting this may be a read error. The chain is built from TRBV25-1 and TRBJ2-7, with 8 bases aligning to TRBD1. Losses at the gene ends were 5 bases for V and 3 bases for J; bases not matched to a gene: 6. Germline CDR1 is MGHDK and CDR2 is SYGVNS. The CDR3 length is 14 residues. For the CDR3, the DNA is TGTGCCAGCAGTAGCAGGACAGGGAACTACGAGCAGTACTTC. Amino acid sequence: CASSSRTGNYEQYF.